This passage covers 27 T cell receptor beta chains from one sample sequenced in a study of cytomegalovirus exposure and HLA in healthy donors. Primers included in the PCR were 60 Vbeta and 13 Jbeta primers. Method: immunoSEQ multiplex PCR; TCRdb's copy keeps in-frame clones and lacks some. This sample lists under 95,000 clones; its ten largest clones have under 4%. The sequenced sample consisted of PBMCs. Receptor source: a female donor in good health and CMV-seropositive.

V gene TRBV2 combines with J gene TRBJ1-1; TRBD1 matches 10 bases. Germline CDR1 reads SNHLY; CDR2 reads FYNNEI. The CDR3 covers 14 residues. V dropped 7 bases and J dropped 8; count of bases not matched to a gene: 10. This chain's CDR3 is CASTVGGQGLEAFF. The CDR3 DNA reads as TGTGCCAGCACCGTGGGGGGACAGGGGTTGGAAGCTTTCTTT.

The genes are TRBV6-5 and TRBJ2-3; 10 bases map to TRBD2. Germline V gene sequence: CDR1 MNHEY, CDR2 SVGAGI. Trimming at V came to 9 bases and at J to 0 bases, leaving 6 bases not matched to a gene. The CDR3 contains 15 residues. The CDR3 protein is CASRLAGTSTDTQYF. The CDR3 DNA reads TGTGCCAGTAGACTAGCGGGCACGAGCACAGATACGCAGTATTTT.

The CDR3 DNA sequence: TGTGCCAGTAGATGGACCGGGACAGGGTTCTCTGGGGCCAACGTCCTGACTTTC. It codes for CASRWTGTGFSGANVLTF. V and J are TRBV7-2 and TRBJ2-6; 9 bases fit TRBD1. J lost 0 bases, V lost 9 bases, and 12 bases had no gene match. This CDR3 has 18 amino acids. Germline loops: CDR1 SGHTA, CDR2 FQGNSA.

The V and J genes are TRBV5-6 and TRBJ2-1; TRBD1 matches 7 bases. The junction had 4 bases not matched to a gene; V was cut back by 1 base and J by 3 bases. Germline values: CDR1 SGHDT, CDR2 YYEEEE. The CDR3 extends over 15 amino acids. The CDR3 protein is CASSLLGQVYNEQFF. The CDR3 region has the DNA TGTGCCAGCAGCTTGCTAGGACAGGTCTACAATGAGCAGTTCTTC.

The CDR3 protein is CASRGTGGSYEQYF. The CDR3 DNA follows: TGTGCCAGCAGGGGGACAGGTGGGTCCTACGAGCAGTACTTC. J is TRBJ2-7 and V is TRBV2; 8 bases map to TRBD1. With 6 bases clipped from V and 1 base from J, the junction kept 5 bases outside the gene matches. This CDR3 has 14 amino acids. Germline lookup yields CDR1 SNHLY and CDR2 FYNNEI.

This chain connects TRBV4-3 to TRBJ1-2; D uncertain. Germline V CDR1 and CDR2: LGHNA, YSLEER. This CDR3 spans 15 amino acids. Trimming left V 0 bases short and J 3 bases short, with 11 bases between. This CDR3 is CASSQDAGVDYGYTF. The CDR3 DNA is TGCGCCAGCAGCCAAGATGCCGGGGTAGACTATGGCTACACCTTC.

This rearrangement joins TRBV5-1 to TRBJ2-2; 9 bases match TRBD1. There are 14 residues in the CDR3. In germline, CDR1 is SGHRS, CDR2 YFSETQ. Losses at the gene ends were 4 bases for V and 7 bases for J; bases not matched to a gene: 5. CDR3 sequence: CASSQQGADGELFF. Here the CDR3 DNA reads TGCGCCAGCAGCCAACAGGGGGCTGACGGGGAGCTGTTTTTT.

V gene TRBV6-1 combines with J gene TRBJ2-7, with D unresolved. There are 13 residues in the CDR3. CDR1 is MNHNS, CDR2 SASEGT, per germline. V shed 2 bases and J shed 2 bases, with 7 bases lying between them. CDR3 sequence reads: CASSEPETYEQYF. DNA for the CDR3: TGTGCCAGCAGTGAACCGGAGACCTACGAGCAGTACTTC.

V is TRBV4-1 and J is TRBJ2-5, with a tentative D call TRBD2 (6 bases). Germline loops: CDR1 MGHRA, CDR2 YSYEKL. V was cut by 0 bases and J by 2 bases, with 10 bases left in between. CDR3 size: 15 residues. In DNA, the CDR3 is TGCGCCAGCAGCCAAGATTGGACTAATCAAGAGACCCAGTACTTC. Its translation: CASSQDWTNQETQYF.

This sequence joins TRBV19 and TRBJ2-3; D unresolved. The CDR3 consists of 14 residues. Germline V lookup: CDR1 LNHDA, CDR2 SQIVND (reference sequence). V gave up 2 bases and J gave up 4 bases, with 10 bases separating them. CDR3 sequence: CASSILSESDTQYF. CDR3 coding DNA: TGTGCCAGTAGTATACTTAGTGAATCAGATACGCAGTATTTT.

V is TRBV4-2 and J is TRBJ2-4; 13 bases are shared with TRBD2. The CDR3 sequence is 17 residues long. Germline V lookup: CDR1 LGHNA, CDR2 YNFKEQ. With 0 bases clipped from V and 3 bases from J, the junction kept 2 bases outside the gene matches. Here the CDR3 reads CASSQELAGGGKNIQYF. The CDR3 DNA follows: TGTGCCAGCAGCCAAGAACTAGCGGGAGGGGGCAAAAACATTCAGTACTTC.

CDR3 amino acids: CASSHRQGPNEKLFF. Written as DNA, the CDR3 is TGCGCCAGCAGCCACCGACAGGGCCCTAATGAAAAACTGTTTTTT. This chain uses TRBV5-1 with TRBJ1-4; 7 bases agree with TRBD1. Germline-derived CDR1 and CDR2 are SGHRS and YFSETQ. V was pared by 4 bases and J by 3 bases, with 6 bases of the junction left unmatched. The CDR3 sequence is 15 residues long. The full variable domain, in which reference TRBV5-1 and TRBJ1-4 provide the parts outside the CDR3, is KAGVTQTPRYLIKTRGQQVTLSCSPISGHRSVSWYQQTPGQGLQFLFEYFSETQRNKGNFPGRFSGRQFSNSRSEMNVSTLELGDSALYLCASSHRQGPNEKLFFGSGTQLSVL.

This rearrangement joins TRBV7-2 to TRBJ2-3; tentatively, D is TRBD1 (5 bases). This CDR3 region has 14 residues. V dropped 3 bases and J dropped 0 bases, with 7 bases sitting between them. The germline V gene has CDR1 SGHTA and CDR2 FQGNSA. The CDR3 sequence: CASSLRQSTDTQYF. CDR3 coding DNA: TGTGCCAGCAGCTTGCGACAGAGCACAGATACGCAGTATTTT.

The genes are TRBV5-1 and TRBJ2-2, with no clear D. Between the trimmed V and J ends, which lost 4 bases and 6 bases, there was a span of 13 bases. CDR1 is SGHRS and CDR2 is YFSETQ in the germline V gene. There are 14 residues in the CDR3. As DNA, the CDR3 is TGCGCCAGCAGCCTATCCCCTCCCTCCGGGGAGCTGTTTTTT. It yields the protein CASSLSPPSGELFF.

The chain recombines TRBV5-1 with TRBJ1-2; D gene ambiguous. This CDR3 spans 14 amino acids. Germline V lookup: CDR1 SGHRS, CDR2 YFSETQ. V lost 4 bases and J 4 bases, leaving 14 bases between the germline ends. The DNA of the CDR3 is TGCGCCAGCAGCGCGAGCGGCAGATCCTATGGCTACACCTTC. This sequence encodes CASSASGRSYGYTF.

The chain couples TRBV10-3 to TRBJ2-1; a weak D match, TRBD2 (5 bases). This CDR3 is built from 16 residues. Per the germline V gene, CDR1 is ENHRY and CDR2 is SYGVKD. The V and J ends lost 11 bases and 0 bases respectively, with 20 bases between them. Here the CDR3 DNA reads TGTGCCGTCCCTAGCACGGGGTCGTACTCCTACAATGAGCAGTTCTTC. It specifies CAVPSTGSYSYNEQFF.

CDR3 nucleotide sequence: TGCGCCAGCAGCTTGTGGGGAGGGCCCTCTGGAGAGACCCAGTACTTC. Translated, it gives CASSLWGGPSGETQYF. The gene calls are TRBV5-1 and TRBJ2-5; 7 nucleotides align to TRBD2. J lost 4 bases, V lost 1 base, and 10 bases had no gene match. CDR3 length equals 16 residues. CDR1 is SGHRS and CDR2 is YFSETQ in the germline V gene. Filled out from reference TRBV5-1 and TRBJ2-5, the complete variable domain reads KAGVTQTPRYLIKTRGQQVTLSCSPISGHRSVSWYQQTPGQGLQFLFEYFSETQRNKGNFPGRFSGRQFSNSRSEMNVSTLELGDSALYLCASSLWGGPSGETQYFGPGTRLLVL.

The rearrangement uses TRBV18 and TRBJ1-2; 7 nucleotides match TRBD1. The CDR3 covers 15 residues. V lost 6 bases, J lost 3 bases, and 10 bases stayed unmatched. Germline V CDR1 and CDR2: KGHSH, LQKENI. CDR3 region: CASSAQPTGDYGYTF. CDR3 coding DNA: TGTGCCAGCTCCGCGCAGCCTACAGGGGACTATGGCTACACCTTC.

The chain recombines TRBV5-5 with TRBJ2-7; maybe TRBD1 (6 bases). The V and J ends lost 0 bases and 4 bases respectively, with 14 bases between them. Per germline, CDR1 SGHKS and CDR2 YYEKEE (reference sequence). This CDR3 contains 15 residues. CDR3: CASSLDPGTPYEQYF. The DNA of the CDR3 is TGTGCCAGCAGCTTGGATCCGGGGACACCTTACGAGCAGTACTTC.

This chain connects TRBV4-1 to TRBJ2-7; 7 bases match TRBD2. The CDR3 contains 16 residues. Germline values: CDR1 MGHRA, CDR2 YSYEKL. With V trimmed by 3 bases and J by 0 bases, 8 bases remained unmatched. The CDR3 bases are TGCGCCAGCAGCCAGTTAGACGGGAGGAGCTCCTACGAGCAGTACTTC. It encodes CASSQLDGRSSYEQYF.

The rearrangement uses TRBV10-2 and TRBJ2-1, with 10 bases fitting TRBD2. The CDR3 covers 15 residues. J was trimmed by 6 bases and V by 6 bases; bases with no gene match: 8. Per the germline V gene, CDR1 is WSHSY and CDR2 is SAAADI. For the CDR3, the DNA is TGCGCCAGCAGGCCTACTAGCGGGGCCTCCAATGAGCAGTTCTTC. Its translation is CASRPTSGASNEQFF.

The chain has TRBV28 and TRBJ1-4; 9 bases align to TRBD1. The germline gives CDR1 MDHEN, CDR2 SYDVKM. The CDR3 extends over 15 amino acids. The J segment lost 5 bases and the V segment lost 4 bases, leaving 5 bases of the junction unmatched. The CDR3 sequence is CASSSRGQGNEKLFF. CDR3 sequence (DNA): TGTGCCAGCAGTTCACGGGGACAGGGAAATGAAAAACTGTTTTTT.

The CDR3 protein is CASSVDLAGNYNEQFF. In nucleotides, the CDR3 is TGTGCCAGCAGCGTAGACCTAGCGGGGAACTACAATGAGCAGTTCTTC. This chain uses TRBV9 with TRBJ2-1; 9 nucleotides agree with TRBD2. CDR3 length: 16 amino acids. The germline gives CDR1 SGDLS, CDR2 YYNGEE. Germline trimming cut 0 bases from V and 3 bases from J; bases unmatched to any gene: 4.

The J gene is TRBJ2-1, the V gene TRBV29-1; tentative D call: TRBD1 (6 bases). From germline, CDR1 is SQVTM and CDR2 ANQGSEA. The CDR3 loop spans 14 amino acids. Trimming removed 1 base at V and 3 bases at J, with 10 bases between. CDR3 protein: CSVEVVDSYNEQFF. The CDR3 nucleotides are TGCAGCGTTGAAGTCGTGGACAGCTACAATGAGCAGTTCTTC.

The chain is built from TRBV19 and TRBJ1-5; TRBD1 is a possible D gene (5 bases). The V and J ends lost 2 bases and 1 base respectively, with 6 bases between them. Per the germline V gene, CDR1 is LNHDA and CDR2 is SQIVND (reference sequence). This CDR3 is 14 amino acids long. CDR3 in amino acids: CASSIRQSNQPQHF. DNA for the CDR3: TGTGCCAGTAGTATACGACAGAGCAATCAGCCCCAGCATTTT.

This chain links TRBV28 with TRBJ2-3; 9 positions agree with TRBD1. This CDR3 is built from 15 residues. The J segment lost 3 bases and the V segment lost 5 bases, leaving 6 bases of the junction unmatched. CDR1 MDHEN and CDR2 SYDVKM come from the germline V gene. The CDR3 DNA sequence: TGTGCCAGCAGTACCCCCGGGACAGGGACAGATACGCAGTATTTT. Its protein is CASSTPGTGTDTQYF. Looking up the rest from reference TRBV28 and TRBJ2-3 gives the full variable domain: DVKVTQSSRYLVKRTGEKVFLECVQDMDHENMFWYRQDPGLGLRLIYFSYDVKMKEKGDIPEGYSVSREKKERFSLILESASTNQTSMYLCASSTPGTGTDTQYFGPGTRLTVL.

V is TRBV29-1 and J is TRBJ1-2, with D perhaps matching TRBD1 (5 bases). Germline-derived CDR1 and CDR2 are SQVTM and ANQGSEA. V shed 2 bases and J shed 5 bases, with 15 bases lying between them. The length of the CDR3 is 14 residues. The CDR3 coding sequence is TGCAGCGTTGAATCGCAGGGATACTTTTATGGCTACACCTTC. Encoded protein: CSVESQGYFYGYTF.